The 23 T cell receptor beta chains reported below all come from one sample, sequenced in a study of long-term antiretroviral therapy in people with HIV. Running of the v3.0 immunoSEQ assay took place at survey level. Sequenced by immunoSEQ multiplex PCR; TCRdb stores in-frame clones only, minus some. Of about 20,000 clones detected, 70% to 90% appear once; the ten largest clones hold roughly 3.1%. The sequencing here drew on unsorted PBMCs, taken just under 2.7 years after starting antiretroviral therapy. The receptors were sampled from a woman between 50 and 59 years old with HIV.

This chain joins TRBV6-1 and TRBJ2-1; D unresolved. The CDR3 spans 10 residues. V was trimmed by 4 bases and J by 9 bases, leaving 4 bases between them. Germline lookup yields CDR1 MNHNS and CDR2 SASEGT. The DNA of the CDR3 is TGTGCCAGCAGTGGGCCTGAGCAGTTCTTC. It codes for CASSGPEQFF.

The V gene is TRBV5-1, the J gene TRBJ2-6; 7 nucleotides agree with TRBD2. This CDR3 comprises 18 residues. Germline CDR1 SGHRS, CDR2 YFSETQ. Germline trimming cut 5 bases from V and 0 bases from J; bases unmatched to any gene: 11. CDR3 in amino acids: CASSGGLSGGSGANVLTF. As DNA, the CDR3 is TGCGCCAGCAGTGGTGGGTTGTCGGGGGGCTCTGGGGCCAACGTCCTGACTTTC.

The chain uses TRBV19 and TRBJ2-3, with 7 bases identical to TRBD1. The CDR3 contains 13 residues. J lost 4 bases, V lost 3 bases, and 1 base had no gene match. The germline V gene has CDR1 LNHDA and CDR2 SQIVND (reference sequence). CDR3 bases: TGTGCCAGTAGTATCCAGGGGGCAGATACGCAGTATTTT. Amino acid sequence: CASSIQGADTQYF.

The V call is TRBV19, the J call TRBJ2-1, with 12 bases matching TRBD1. The junction had 4 bases not matched to a gene; V was cut back by 6 bases and J by 10 bases. There are 13 residues in the CDR3. CDR1 is LNHDA and CDR2 is SQIVND in the germline V gene (reference sequence). The CDR3 DNA reads as TGTGCCAGTAGAGGGACAGGGGGCGGCGAGCAGTTCTTC. It translates to CASRGTGGGEQFF.

The J gene is TRBJ2-3, the V gene TRBV7-2; TRBD2 is a possible D gene (5 bases). Trimming left V 1 base short and J 4 bases short, with 9 bases between. This CDR3 spans 14 amino acids. Germline V gives CDR1 SGHTA, CDR2 FQGNSA. The CDR3 spells CASSLELGADTQYF. In DNA form, the CDR3 reads TGTGCCAGCAGCTTAGAACTGGGAGCAGATACGCAGTATTTT.

The V gene is TRBV5-6, the J gene TRBJ2-7, with 10 nucleotides matching TRBD1. Trimming at V came to 4 bases and at J to 4 bases, leaving 11 bases not matched to a gene. The CDR3 is 16 amino acids. From germline, CDR1 is SGHDT and CDR2 YYEEEE. The DNA of the CDR3 is TGTGCCAGCAGCACATTAGTTGGGACAGGGGCGTACGAGCAGTACTTC. As protein: CASSTLVGTGAYEQYF. The full variable domain, in which reference TRBV5-6 and TRBJ2-7 provide the parts outside the CDR3, is DAGVTQSPTHLIKTRGQQVTLRCSPKSGHDTVSWYQQALGQGPQFIFQYYEEEERQRGNFPDRFSGHQFPNYSSELNVNALLLGDSALYLCASSTLVGTGAYEQYFGPGTRLTVT.

V gene TRBV29-1 combines with J gene TRBJ2-3; 7 nucleotides line up with TRBD2. V was pared by 8 bases and J by 3 bases, with 11 bases of the junction left unmatched. This CDR3 has 14 residues. Germline assignment: CDR1 SQVTM and CDR2 ANQGSEA. DNA for the CDR3: TGCAGCTCGTCGGCGGGAGAATTAACAGATACGCAGTATTTT. It codes for CSSSAGELTDTQYF.

The chain carries TRBV19 and TRBJ2-2; no clear D gene. The germline CDR1 and CDR2 sequences are LNHDA and SQIVND (reference sequence). The CDR3 is made up of 13 amino acids. Trimming removed 9 bases from V and 7 bases from J, with 15 bases in between. CDR3 nucleotide sequence: TGTGCCAGCGGAGCTGGATGGGGCGGGGAGCTGTTTTTT. It specifies CASGAGWGGELFF.

The chain links TRBV2 to TRBJ2-3; 8 bases align to TRBD1. CDR3 length: 15 residues. With V trimmed by 2 bases and J by 1 base, 2 bases remained unmatched. The germline V gene has CDR1 SNHLY and CDR2 FYNNEI. The CDR3 DNA reads as TGTGCCAGCAGTGAATTGACAGGGGGCACAGATACGCAGTATTTT. This encodes CASSELTGGTDTQYF.

V and J are TRBV19 and TRBJ1-5; 7 positions match TRBD1. The CDR3 spans 13 residues. With V trimmed by 7 bases and J by 5 bases, 5 bases remained unmatched. The germline CDR1 and CDR2 sequences are LNHDA and SQIVND (reference sequence). CDR3 sequence reads: CASKGAGYQPQHF. The CDR3 region has the DNA TGTGCCAGTAAGGGGGCAGGGTATCAGCCCCAGCATTTT.

This chain uses TRBV6-1 with TRBJ2-5; 8 nucleotides agree with TRBD2. J gave up 4 bases and V 6 bases, and 7 bases lay outside the gene matches. The CDR3 spans 14 residues. The germline V gene encodes CDR1 MNHNS and CDR2 SASEGT. The CDR3 DNA is TGTGCCAGCAGCCCGGGTCTAGCGGGAGAGACCCAGTACTTC. It yields the protein CASSPGLAGETQYF.

The rearrangement links TRBV7-2 to TRBJ2-2; TRBD2 matches 9 bases. This CDR3 spans 17 amino acids. In germline, CDR1 is SGHTA, CDR2 FQGNSA. With V trimmed by 1 base and J by 3 bases, 6 bases remained unmatched. CDR3 DNA sequence: TGTGCCAGCAGCTTAGTAGGGACTAGCATAGACACCGGGGAGCTGTTTTTT. This sequence encodes CASSLVGTSIDTGELFF.

The gene calls are TRBV29-1 and TRBJ2-1; D is perhaps TRBD2 (5 bases). CDR3 length: 17 amino acids. Looked up from germline, CDR1 is SQVTM and CDR2 is ANQGSEA. The ends were cut back, 0 bases at V and 3 bases at J, with 18 bases in the middle. CDR3 sequence (DNA): TGCAGCGTTGAAGATCTTGAGGGAGTGGGCTTCTACAATGAGCAGTTCTTC. It translates to CSVEDLEGVGFYNEQFF.

The chain recombines TRBV7-2 with TRBJ2-7, with D hard to call. Germline CDR1 and CDR2: SGHTA and FQGNSA. Trimming pared 3 bases from V and 2 bases from J, leaving 8 bases between. The CDR3 has 13 residues. The CDR3 spells CASSFLGPYEQYF. The DNA for the CDR3 is TGTGCCAGCAGCTTTTTAGGGCCCTACGAGCAGTACTTC.

The chain is built from TRBV5-4 and TRBJ2-3, with D possibly TRBD2 on 5 matching bases. The CDR3 is 15 residues long. CDR1 SGHNT and CDR2 YYREEE come from the germline V gene (reference sequence). V lost 2 bases, J lost 8 bases, and 18 bases lay in between. As DNA, the CDR3 is TGTGCCAGCAGCTTTTTTCTGCGGTCCGCGGGTACGCAGTATTTT. Translated, it gives CASSFFLRSAGTQYF. The variable domain in full, with the rest retrieved from reference TRBV5-4 and TRBJ2-3, is ETGVTQSPTHLIKTRGQQVTLRCSSQSGHNTVSWYQQALGQGPQFIFQYYREEENGRGNFPPRFSGLQFPNYSSELNVNALELDDSALYLCASSFFLRSAGTQYFGPGTRLTVL.

The gene calls are TRBV4-1 and TRBJ2-3; no definite D call. The CDR3 consists of 15 residues. Germline-derived CDR1 and CDR2 are MGHRA and YSYEKL. V was pared by 2 bases and J by 2 bases, with 11 bases between. The CDR3 bases are TGCGCCAGCAGCCAATCCCCACTCCACACAGATACGCAGTATTTT. This translates into CASSQSPLHTDTQYF.

This clone has a single count. The V gene is TRBV11-1, the J gene TRBJ2-7; 7 bases are a match to TRBD1. Germline-derived CDR1 and CDR2 are SGHAT and FQDESV (reference sequence). The ends lost 5 bases at V and 2 bases at J; junction bases unmatched: 3. CDR3 length: 13 residues. CDR3 bases: TGTGCCAGCAGCCGGGACAGCACCTACGAGCAGTACTTC. Protein: CASSRDSTYEQYF.

This clone occurred a few times. This chain links TRBV5-1 with TRBJ1-5, with 7 bases matching TRBD1. J was trimmed by 3 bases and V by 4 bases; bases with no gene match: 13. The germline gives CDR1 SGHRS, CDR2 YFSETQ. The CDR3 runs 17 residues. The CDR3 loop is CASSVDGGTAYNQPQHF. In DNA, the CDR3 is TGCGCCAGCAGCGTTGACGGCGGGACAGCCTACAATCAGCCCCAGCATTTT.

This clone turned up a few times. The J gene is TRBJ2-7, the V gene TRBV7-9, with a weak D call TRBD2 (6 bases). The CDR3 is made up of 14 amino acids. Germline CDR1 is SEHNR and CDR2 is FQNEAQ (reference sequence). The germline V and J ends were trimmed by 2 bases and 7 bases, with 15 bases remaining between them. CDR3 coding DNA: TGTGCCAGCAGCTTATTCGGGAGTGATGTTGAGCAGTACTTC. It codes for CASSLFGSDVEQYF.

V usage is TRBV7-8 and J usage is TRBJ2-5; D is possibly TRBD1 (6 bases). Trimming cost V 1 base and J 3 bases, with 6 bases left between them. Per the germline V gene, CDR1 is SGHVS and CDR2 is FQNEAQ. The length of the CDR3 is 13 residues. The CDR3 spells CASSLDREETQYF. The CDR3 bases are TGTGCCAGCAGCTTAGACAGGGAAGAGACCCAGTACTTC.

The chain uses TRBV29-1 and TRBJ1-1; D unresolved. The CDR3 has 13 residues. The V end was cut by 2 bases, the J end by 1 base, with 8 bases between. The germline V gene has CDR1 SQVTM and CDR2 ANQGSEA. CDR3 sequence (DNA): TGCAGCGTTGAAAATCACGAGAACACTGAAGCTTTCTTT. It yields the protein CSVENHENTEAFF. Drawing the rest from reference TRBV29-1 and TRBJ1-1, the complete variable domain is SAVISQKPSRDICQRGTSLTIQCQVDSQVTMMFWYRQQPGQSLTLIATANQGSEATYESGFVIDKFPISRPNLTFSTLTVSNMSPEDSSIYLCSVENHENTEAFFGQGTRLTVV.

This rearrangement joins TRBV6-5 to TRBJ2-7, with 7 bases fitting TRBD2. The CDR3 covers 16 residues. V trimming: 0 bases; J trimming: 0 bases; junction bases outside the gene matches: 5. In germline, CDR1 is MNHEY, CDR2 SVGAGI. CDR3 sequence: CASSYSGGLFSYEQYF. In DNA form, the CDR3 reads TGTGCCAGCAGTTACTCTGGGGGACTATTCTCCTACGAGCAGTACTTC.

This clone came up a few times. The CDR3 nucleotides read TGTGCCAGCAGTCTCGGGAGGTTCGGGAACGAGCAGTACTTC. Its protein product is CASSLGRFGNEQYF. This chain uses TRBV6-5 with TRBJ2-7, with TRBD2 identical over 7 bases. This CDR3 region has 14 residues. The junction had 9 bases not matched to a gene; V was cut back by 5 bases and J by 5 bases. Germline V lookup: CDR1 MNHEY, CDR2 SVGAGI.